The 31 T cell receptor beta chains listed next were all sequenced from one sample in a study of tumor and adjacent non-tumor tissue in lung cancer. No cell sorting was done before RNA was extracted from the tissue. TCRbeta libraries were built with three rounds of nested PCR, modified from ARM-PCR. TCRdb analysed the multiplex PCR reads with MiXCR anew, one entry per CDR3 protein. The sample carries roughly 150,000 distinct CDR3 sequences, approximately 70% recorded once. Sequenced material: lung tumor tissue. The receptors come from a man between 60 and 70 years old with small cell lung cancer.

The rearrangement links TRBV29-1 to TRBJ2-5, with D perhaps TRBD1 or TRBD2 (5 bases each). Trimming shortened V by 3 bases and J by 1 base, and 9 bases separated the two germline ends. The CDR3 totals 13 residues. CDR1 is SQVTM, CDR2 ANQGSEA, per germline. The CDR3 loop is CSVDGAGQETQYF. The DNA of the CDR3 is TGCAGCGTTGATGGGGCGGGCCAAGAGACCCAGTACTTC.

Turning to this clonotype: The CDR3 does not close with the conserved phenylalanine or tryptophan, likely indicating a read error. The V gene is TRBV20-1, the J gene TRBJ2-6; the D is unclear. V was trimmed by 4 bases and J by 0 bases, leaving 16 bases between them. The CDR3 sequence is 17 residues long. CDR1 is DFQATT, CDR2 SNEGSKA, per germline (reference sequence). CDR3 region: CSANYMDQSSGANVLTS. DNA of the CDR3: TGCAGTGCTAACTACATGGATCAGAGCTCTGGGGCCAACGTCCTGACTTCC.

To note about this clonotype: The junction departs from the called germline gene at one end, perhaps through a read error. CDR3 coding DNA: TGCTGCGTCGCCTTCGGGGGTAAAGAACTGTTTTTT. This codes for CCVAFGGKELFF. The chain links TRBV29-1 to TRBJ1-4; D may be TRBD1 (5 bases). Looked up from germline, CDR1 is SQVTM and CDR2 is ANQGSEA. CDR3 length: 12 residues.

The chain uses TRBV6-5 and TRBJ2-1; D call uncertain. Trimming took off 6 bases at V and 11 bases at J, with 14 bases between the two ends. The CDR3 has 12 residues. From germline, CDR1 is MNHEY and CDR2 SVGAGI. The CDR3 here is CASSSYKNKQFF. The CDR3 DNA reads as TGTGCCAGCAGCTCGTACAAGAATAAGCAGTTCTTC.

About this clonotype: A much larger clone sits a single nucleotide away, making a read error possible. The rearrangement uses TRBV12-3 or TRBV12-4 and TRBJ2-4; D is undetermined. The CDR3 extends over 14 amino acids. The CDR3 DNA is TGTGCCAGCAGTTTCGGCCAGGCCAAAAACATTAAGTACTTC. Translating it yields CASSFGQAKNIKYF.

Turning to this clonotype: At one of its ends the junction is not consistent with the germline gene, which may arise from a read error. The J gene is TRBJ1-1, the V gene TRBV11-2, with TRBD1 as a possible D gene (5 bases). Germline loops: CDR1 SGHAT, CDR2 FQNNGV. The CDR3 is made up of 15 amino acids. This CDR3 is CASTLGMGRNTEAFF. The DNA of the CDR3 is TGTGCCAGCACCTTAGGAATGGGACGGAACACTGAAGCTTTCTTT.

The chain is built from TRBV11-3 and TRBJ2-1; TRBD2 matches 9 bases. CDR1 is SGHNT, CDR2 YENEEA, per germline. The CDR3 has 14 amino acids. Losses at the gene ends were 9 bases for V and 6 bases for J; bases not matched to a gene: 9. The CDR3 loop is CASGLETSGNEQFF. Here the CDR3 DNA reads TGTGCCAGTGGCTTGGAGACTAGCGGCAATGAGCAGTTCTTC.

This clonotype was recorded at least ten times. This chain links TRBV20-1 with TRBJ1-1, with D possibly matching TRBD1 (5 bases). With 0 bases removed from V and 4 bases from J, the gap between germline ends came to 9 bases. CDR1 is DFQATT, CDR2 SNEGSKA, per germline (reference sequence). The length of the CDR3 is 13 residues. CDR3 sequence (DNA): TGCAGTGCTAGAGATCTGGGGGGCACTGAAGCTTTCTTT. As protein: CSARDLGGTEAFF.

The chain employs TRBV11-2 and TRBJ2-2; D remains ambiguous. Per germline, CDR1 SGHAT and CDR2 FQNNGV. The CDR3 extends over 16 amino acids. Trimming left V 6 bases short and J 7 bases short, with 21 bases between. CDR3 DNA sequence: TGTGCCAGCAGTTTAAGGGCCTCAAGAATTAGCGGGGAGCTGTTTTTT. It translates to CASSLRASRISGELFF.

This clonotype was counted at least ten times. This chain connects TRBV20-1 to TRBJ2-7, with 8 bases fitting TRBD2. Germline CDR1 is DFQATT and CDR2 is SNEGSKA (reference sequence). The CDR3 has 13 amino acids. The V and J ends lost 3 bases and 7 bases, in that order; junction bases with no gene match: 8. The CDR3 region has the DNA TGCAGTGCTAGTGAACCGGGACTAGGGGAGCAGTACTTC. As protein: CSASEPGLGEQYF.

Comments on this clonotype: An end of the junction does not agree with germline; a read error may underlie this. The V gene is TRBV11-2, the J gene TRBJ2-5; TRBD1 is a possible D gene (5 bases). The germline V gene has CDR1 SGHAT and CDR2 FQNNGV. The CDR3 contains 13 residues. The DNA for the CDR3 is TGTGCCAGCGAGCAGGGCTACCAAGAGACCCAATACTTC. The encoded protein is CASEQGYQETQYF.

In the case of this clonotype: A much larger clone lies one base from this, so it may be a read error. The V call is TRBV12-3 or TRBV12-4, the J call TRBJ2-7, with D tentatively TRBD2 (6 bases). Trimming took 5 bases from V and 4 from J, leaving 18 bases between them. This CDR3 has 15 amino acids. DNA of the CDR3: TGTGCCAGCAGTCCCGTAGCGGAGGTGGAGTACGAGCAGTACTTC. Translating it yields CASSPVAEVEYEQYF.

J is TRBJ2-1 and V is TRBV11-2; possibly TRBD2 for D (5 bases). The CDR3 spans 16 residues. Germline CDR1 and CDR2: SGHAT and FQNNGV. V dropped 5 bases and J dropped 8 bases, with 22 bases sitting between them. CDR3 nucleotide sequence: TGTGCCAGCAGCCCTCACGCCCATTTGGAGGATGATGAGCAGTTCTTC. The encoded protein is CASSPHAHLEDDEQFF.

Notes on this clonotype: Because it lacks the conserved phenylalanine or tryptophan at the end, this CDR3 is likely a read error. The V gene is TRBV11-2, the J gene TRBJ2-1; a possible D gene is TRBD2 (6 bases). Germline CDR1 is SGHAT and CDR2 is FQNNGV. CDR3 length: 14 amino acids. CDR3 region: CASSLSRGRNEQFL. In DNA, the CDR3 is TGTGCCAGCAGCTTATCCCGGGGGAGGAATGAACAGTTCTTA.

The sample holds many counts of this clonotype. This chain connects TRBV29-1 to TRBJ1-2; 7 positions agree with TRBD1. The V and J ends lost 7 bases and 8 bases, in that order; junction bases with no gene match: 7. The CDR3 runs 11 residues. Per the germline V gene, CDR1 is SQVTM and CDR2 is ANQGSEA. The CDR3 spells CSGQGVGGYTF. CDR3 in DNA: TGCAGCGGACAGGGTGTGGGGGGCTACACCTTC. Filled out from reference TRBV29-1 and TRBJ1-2, the complete variable domain reads SAVISQKPSRDICQRGTSLTIQCQVDSQVTMMFWYRQQPGQSLTLIATANQGSEATYESGFVIDKFPISRPNLTFSTLTVSNMSPEDSSIYLCSGQGVGGYTFGSGTRLTVV.

In this sample, this clonotype turned up many times. This chain uses TRBV5-5 with TRBJ2-3; D is unclear. V was shortened by 4 bases and J by 0 bases, with 3 bases between the two germline ends. The CDR3 runs to 12 residues. Germline V gene data show CDR1 as SGHKS and CDR2 as YYEKEE (reference sequence). In DNA, the CDR3 is TGTGCCAGCAGCCAGAGCACAGATACGCAGTATTTT. Its translation: CASSQSTDTQYF.

With regard to this clonotype: Sequence at one end of the junction differs from germline and may be a read error. J is TRBJ2-1 and V is TRBV20-1; 8 nucleotides align to TRBD2. Germline assignment: CDR1 DFQATT and CDR2 SNEGSKA (reference sequence). CDR3 length equals 15 residues. CDR3 region: CSVRFAGGSHNEQFF. The CDR3 bases are TGCAGTGTTAGGTTCGCGGGAGGCTCCCACAATGAGCAGTTCTTC.

Turning to this clonotype: Given a much more abundant clone one base away, this may be a read error. The V call is TRBV12-3 or TRBV12-4, the J call TRBJ2-7; D unclear. The CDR3 has 13 residues. The CDR3 DNA reads as TGTGCCACCAGTAACTCCATCACCGGCGAGCAGTACGTC. It translates to CATSNSITGEQYV.

Notes on this clonotype: One junction end does not reproduce the germline sequence, and a read error may be involved. CDR3 loop: CASRMVQANTEALF. The DNA for the CDR3 is TGTGCCAGCAGGATGGTACAGGCGAACACTGAAGCTTTATTT. The gene calls are TRBV6-2 or TRBV6-3 and TRBJ1-1; a weak D match, TRBD1 (5 bases). The CDR3 covers 14 residues. The germline V gene has CDR1 MNHEY and CDR2 SVGEGT.

In regard to this clonotype: The junction departs from the called germline gene at one end, perhaps through a read error. The genes are TRBV11-2 and TRBJ2-1; D might be TRBD1 or TRBD2, each matching 5 bases. Germline values: CDR1 SGHAT, CDR2 FQNNGV. This CDR3 region has 14 residues. The CDR3 DNA is TGTGTCAGCCATAAGCGGCAGGGTGACAATGAGCAGTTCTTC. It encodes CVSHKRQGDNEQFF.

Remarks on this clonotype: It may be a read error: a sequence one base away is much more abundant. The chain couples TRBV29-1 to TRBJ1-2; 7 bases are a match to TRBD1. CDR1 is SQVTM and CDR2 is ANQGSEA in the germline V gene. The CDR3 has 11 residues. The CDR3 spells CSVGQGDGCTF. The CDR3 nucleotides are TGCAGCGTTGGGCAGGGGGATGGCTGCACCTTC.

The chain couples TRBV5-1 to TRBJ1-6, with D maybe TRBD1 (6 bases). The CDR3 runs to 15 residues. Trimming left V 2 bases short and J 8 bases short, with 14 bases between. Germline V CDR1 and CDR2: SGHRS, YFSETQ. In DNA form, the CDR3 reads TGCGCCAGCAGCTTCGGGGGCGCGGTGGATTCACCCCTCCACTTT. It encodes CASSFGGAVDSPLHF.

The chain uses TRBV20-1 and TRBJ2-1; unclear D gene. Germline V gene data show CDR1 as DFQATT and CDR2 as SNEGSKA (reference sequence). The CDR3 runs to 13 residues. V dropped 0 bases and J dropped 14 bases, with 17 bases sitting between them. CDR3 residues: CSARDHKNNGKFF. As DNA, the CDR3 is TGCAGTGCTAGAGACCATAAGAACAATGGGAAGTTCTTC.

Turning to this clonotype: This may be a read error: a much more frequent sequence differs by one nucleotide. The chain carries TRBV6-1 and TRBJ1-1; the D is unclear. The V and J ends lost 4 bases and 7 bases respectively, with 13 bases between them. Germline CDR1 is MNHNS and CDR2 is SASEGT. The CDR3 has 13 residues. In DNA, the CDR3 is TGTGCCAGCAGTGGTCAACCTGATAGTGAAGCTTTCTTT. Its protein is CASSGQPDSEAFF.

Worth noting for this clonotype: A junction end diverges from the germline sequence, so it may reflect a read error. This chain joins TRBV11-3 and TRBJ1-5; no firm D call. Germline V CDR1 and CDR2: SGHNT, YENEEA. The length of the CDR3 is 11 residues. The CDR3 region has the DNA TGTGCCAGCAGCACTTGTCAGCCCCAGCGTTTT. Amino acid sequence: CASSTCQPQRF. The variable domain in full, with the rest retrieved from reference TRBV11-3 and TRBJ1-5, is EAGVVQSPRYKIIEKKQPVAFWCNPISGHNTLYWYLQNLGQGPELLIRYENEEAVDDSQLPKDRFSAERLKGVDSTLKIQPAELGDSAVYLCASSTCQPQRFGDGTRLSIL.

As for this clonotype: Given the absence of the conserved phenylalanine or tryptophan at the CDR3 end, a read error is likely. No DNA is shown, since the ends of the CDR3 on it are uncertain; the CDR3 is the one TCRdb lists. The rearrangement uses TRBV6-1 and TRBJ1-5. Germline V gene lookup returns CDR1 MNHNS and CDR2 SASEGT. The CDR3 spans 15 residues, counting both ends. CDR3 sequence reads: CASSPGGAGNQPKHL.

In this sample, this clonotype turned up once. The junction departs from the called germline gene at one end, perhaps through a read error. This sequence joins TRBV29-1 and TRBJ2-3; D gene uncertain. This CDR3 region has 13 residues. Looked up from germline, CDR1 is SQVTM and CDR2 is ANQGSEA. The CDR3 sequence is CSLERGSADTQYF. DNA of the CDR3: TGCAGCCTTGAACGAGGAAGCGCAGATACGCAGTATTTT.

This clonotype came up a few times. The chain employs TRBV6-1 and TRBJ1-1; no clear D gene. The CDR3 is 13 amino acids. V lost 4 bases, J lost 1 base, and 7 bases lay in between. Germline-derived CDR1 and CDR2 are MNHNS and SASEGT. The CDR3 DNA reads as TGTGCCAGCAGTGGACGGGGGAACACTGAAGCTTTCTTT. Its protein is CASSGRGNTEAFF.

This clonotype was detected many times. This sequence joins TRBV11-3 and TRBJ2-1; perhaps TRBD2 as D (6 bases). CDR1 is SGHNT, CDR2 YENEEA, per germline. The CDR3 covers 13 residues. V shed 5 bases and J shed 7 bases, with 12 bases lying between them. This CDR3 is CASSLTSLNEQFF. The CDR3 DNA reads TGTGCCAGCAGCCTCACTAGCTTGAATGAGCAGTTCTTC.

Regarding this clonotype: A read error is possible here, since a much larger clone lies one base away. The chain couples TRBV20-1 to TRBJ2-2; D call uncertain. Germline V gene data show CDR1 as DFQATT and CDR2 as SNEGSKA (reference sequence). The CDR3 spans 13 residues. CDR3: CSDRDPRIGELFF. In DNA, the CDR3 is TGCAGTGATAGAGATCCGCGAATCGGGGAGCTGTTTTTT.

In the case of this clonotype: The junction does not match germline at one end; this may be a read error. V is TRBV5-4 and J is TRBJ2-3; D unresolved. The germline V gene encodes CDR1 SGHNT and CDR2 YYREEE (reference sequence). This CDR3 has 12 residues. The CDR3 is CASSLASDMQYF. The CDR3 DNA is TGTGCCAGCAGCCTGGCCTCAGATATGCAGTATTTT.